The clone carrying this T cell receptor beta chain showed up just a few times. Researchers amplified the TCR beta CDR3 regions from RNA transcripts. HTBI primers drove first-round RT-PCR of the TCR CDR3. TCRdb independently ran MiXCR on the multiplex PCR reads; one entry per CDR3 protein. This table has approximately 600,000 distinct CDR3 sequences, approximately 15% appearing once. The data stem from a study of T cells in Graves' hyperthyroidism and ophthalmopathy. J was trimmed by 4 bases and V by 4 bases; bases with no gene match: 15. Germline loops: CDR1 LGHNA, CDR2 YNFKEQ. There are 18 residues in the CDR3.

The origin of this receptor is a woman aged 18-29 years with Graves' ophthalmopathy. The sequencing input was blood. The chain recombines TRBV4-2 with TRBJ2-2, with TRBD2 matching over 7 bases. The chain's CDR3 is CASSPTTSPPLLTGELFF. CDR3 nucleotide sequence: TGTGCCAGCAGCCCAACGACTAGCCCCCCCCTACTCACCGGGGAGCTGTTTTTT.